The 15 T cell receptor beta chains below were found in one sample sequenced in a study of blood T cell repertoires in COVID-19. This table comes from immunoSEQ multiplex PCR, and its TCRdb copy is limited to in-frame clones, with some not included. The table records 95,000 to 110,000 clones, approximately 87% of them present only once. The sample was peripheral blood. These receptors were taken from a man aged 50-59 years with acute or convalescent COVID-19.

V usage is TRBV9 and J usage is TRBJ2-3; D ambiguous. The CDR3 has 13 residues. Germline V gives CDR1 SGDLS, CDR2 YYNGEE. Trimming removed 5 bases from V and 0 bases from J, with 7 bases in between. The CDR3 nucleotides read TGTGCCAGCAGGGCTTTCAGCACAGATACGCAGTATTTT. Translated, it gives CASRAFSTDTQYF.

The DNA of the CDR3 is TGTGCCAGCAGCCAAGATTTGAGGGTAGCGGGAGCCTACGAGCAGTACTTC. Protein: CASSQDLRVAGAYEQYF. V and J are TRBV3-1 (or the pseudogene TRBV3-2) and TRBJ2-7; 9 bases fit TRBD2. The V gene's germline CDR1 is LGHDT and CDR2 YNNKEL (reference sequence). V lost 0 bases, J lost 2 bases, and 8 bases stayed unmatched. CDR3 length: 17 residues.

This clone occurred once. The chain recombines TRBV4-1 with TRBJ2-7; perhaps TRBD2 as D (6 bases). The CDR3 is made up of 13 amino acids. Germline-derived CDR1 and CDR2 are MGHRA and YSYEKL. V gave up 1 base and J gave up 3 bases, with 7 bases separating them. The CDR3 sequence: CASSQGGNYEQYF. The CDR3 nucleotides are TGCGCCAGCAGCCAAGGCGGGAACTACGAGCAGTACTTC.

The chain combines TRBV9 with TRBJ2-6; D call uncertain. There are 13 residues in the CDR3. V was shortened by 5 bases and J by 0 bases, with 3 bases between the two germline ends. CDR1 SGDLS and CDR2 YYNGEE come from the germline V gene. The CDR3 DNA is TGTGCCAGCAGGCGCTCTGGGGCCAACGTCCTGACTTTC. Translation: CASRRSGANVLTF.

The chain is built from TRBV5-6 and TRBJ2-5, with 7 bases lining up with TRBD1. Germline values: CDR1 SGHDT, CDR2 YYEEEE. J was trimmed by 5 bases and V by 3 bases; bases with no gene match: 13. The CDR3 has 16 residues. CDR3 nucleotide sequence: TGTGCCAGCAGCTCGCTCAGACAGGGAACAGGCGAGACCCAGTACTTC. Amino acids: CASSSLRQGTGETQYF.

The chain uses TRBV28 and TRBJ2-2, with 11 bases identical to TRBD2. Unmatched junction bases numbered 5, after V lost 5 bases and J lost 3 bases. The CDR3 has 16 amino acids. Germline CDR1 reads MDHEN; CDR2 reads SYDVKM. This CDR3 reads CASSPLAGGDTGELFF. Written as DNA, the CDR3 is TGTGCCAGCAGTCCGCTAGCGGGAGGAGACACCGGGGAGCTGTTTTTT.

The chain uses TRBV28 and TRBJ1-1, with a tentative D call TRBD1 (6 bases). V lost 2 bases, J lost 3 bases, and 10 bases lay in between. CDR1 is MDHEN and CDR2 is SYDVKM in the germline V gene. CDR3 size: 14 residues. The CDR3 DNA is TGTGCCAGCAGTTTAACAGGGAGATACACTGAAGCTTTCTTT. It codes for CASSLTGRYTEAFF.

CDR3 sequence reads: CSIGQGNQPQHF. The CDR3 coding sequence is TGCAGCATAGGACAGGGCAATCAGCCCCAGCATTTT. The chain employs TRBV29-1 and TRBJ1-5; TRBD1 agrees at 7 bases. The length of the CDR3 is 12 residues. The junction had 3 bases not matched to a gene; V was cut back by 8 bases and J by 2 bases. Germline lookup yields CDR1 SQVTM and CDR2 ANQGSEA.

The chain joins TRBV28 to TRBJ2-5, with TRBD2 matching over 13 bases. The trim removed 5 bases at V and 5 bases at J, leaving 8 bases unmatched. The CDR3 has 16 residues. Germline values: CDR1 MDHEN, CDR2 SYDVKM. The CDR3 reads CASSPYELAGGETQYF. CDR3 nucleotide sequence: TGTGCCAGCAGTCCCTACGAACTAGCGGGAGGGGAGACCCAGTACTTC.

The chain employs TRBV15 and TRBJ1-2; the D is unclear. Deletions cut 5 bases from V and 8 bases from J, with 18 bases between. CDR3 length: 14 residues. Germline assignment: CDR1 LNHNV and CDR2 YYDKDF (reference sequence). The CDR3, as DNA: TGTGCCACCAGCGGAAGTAAGGGAGGAAGAGGCTACACCTTC. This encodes CATSGSKGGRGYTF.

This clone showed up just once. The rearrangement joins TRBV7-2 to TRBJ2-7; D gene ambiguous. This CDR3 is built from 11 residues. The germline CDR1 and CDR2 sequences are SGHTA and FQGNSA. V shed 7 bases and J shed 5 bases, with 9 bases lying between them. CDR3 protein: CASTLGNEQYF. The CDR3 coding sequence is TGTGCCAGCACCCTTGGCAACGAGCAGTACTTC.

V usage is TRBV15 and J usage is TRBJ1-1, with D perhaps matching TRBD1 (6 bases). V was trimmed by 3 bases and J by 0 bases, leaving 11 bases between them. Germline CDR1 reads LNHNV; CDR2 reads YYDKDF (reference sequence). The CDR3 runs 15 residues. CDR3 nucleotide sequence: TGTGCCACCAGCAGGGGGGGGGCATTGAACACTGAAGCTTTCTTT. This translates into CATSRGGALNTEAFF. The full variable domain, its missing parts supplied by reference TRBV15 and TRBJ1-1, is DAMVIQNPRYQVTQFGKPVTLSCSQTLNHNVMYWYQQKSSQAPKLLFHYYDKDFNNEADTPDNFQSRRPNTSFCFLDIRSPGLGDTAMYLCATSRGGALNTEAFFGQGTRLTVV.

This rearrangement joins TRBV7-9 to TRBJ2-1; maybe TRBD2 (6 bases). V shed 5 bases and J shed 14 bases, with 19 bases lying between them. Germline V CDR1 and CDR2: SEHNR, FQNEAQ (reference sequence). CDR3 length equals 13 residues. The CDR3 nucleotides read TGTGCCAGCAGCCAAACCTTAGGACTACCAGAGTTCTTC. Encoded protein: CASSQTLGLPEFF.

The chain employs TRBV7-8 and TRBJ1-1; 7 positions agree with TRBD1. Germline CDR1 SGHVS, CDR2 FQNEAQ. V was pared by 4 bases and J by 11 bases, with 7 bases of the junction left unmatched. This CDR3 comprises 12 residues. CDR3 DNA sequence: TGTGCCAGCAGCTCTATGACAGGGTACGCTTTCTTT. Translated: CASSSMTGYAFF.

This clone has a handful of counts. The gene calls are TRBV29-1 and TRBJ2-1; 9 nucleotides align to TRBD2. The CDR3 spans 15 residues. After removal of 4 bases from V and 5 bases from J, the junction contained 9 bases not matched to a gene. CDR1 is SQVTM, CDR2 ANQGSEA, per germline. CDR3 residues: CSVAARAGGNNEQFF. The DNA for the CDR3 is TGCAGCGTTGCCGCCAGGGCGGGAGGGAACAATGAGCAGTTCTTC.